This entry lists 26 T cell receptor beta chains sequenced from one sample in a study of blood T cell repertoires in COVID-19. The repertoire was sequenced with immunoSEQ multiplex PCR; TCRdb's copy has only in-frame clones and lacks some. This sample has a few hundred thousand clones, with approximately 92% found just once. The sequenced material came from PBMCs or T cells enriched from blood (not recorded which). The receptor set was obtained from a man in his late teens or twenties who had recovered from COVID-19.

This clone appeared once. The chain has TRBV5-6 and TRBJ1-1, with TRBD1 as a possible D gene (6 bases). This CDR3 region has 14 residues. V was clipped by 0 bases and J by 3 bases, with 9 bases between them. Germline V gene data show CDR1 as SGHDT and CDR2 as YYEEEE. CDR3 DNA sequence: TGTGCCAGCAGCTTGGATACAGGGTACACTGAAGCTTTCTTT. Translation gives CASSLDTGYTEAFF.

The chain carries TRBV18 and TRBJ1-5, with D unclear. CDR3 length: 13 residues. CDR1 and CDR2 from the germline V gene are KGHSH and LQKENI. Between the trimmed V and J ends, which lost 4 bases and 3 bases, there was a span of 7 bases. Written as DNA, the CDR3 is TGTGCCAGCTCACGGCAGGACAATCAGCCCCAGCATTTT. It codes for CASSRQDNQPQHF.

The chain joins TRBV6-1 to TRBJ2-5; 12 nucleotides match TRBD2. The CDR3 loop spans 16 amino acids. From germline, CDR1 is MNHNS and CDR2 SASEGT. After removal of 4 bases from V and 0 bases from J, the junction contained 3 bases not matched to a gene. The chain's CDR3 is CASSGWTSGDQETQYF. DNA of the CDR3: TGTGCCAGCAGTGGCTGGACTAGCGGGGACCAAGAGACCCAGTACTTC.

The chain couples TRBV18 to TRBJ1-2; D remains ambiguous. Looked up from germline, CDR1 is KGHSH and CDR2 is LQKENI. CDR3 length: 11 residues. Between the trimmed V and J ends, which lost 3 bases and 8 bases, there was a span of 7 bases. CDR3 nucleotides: TGTGCCAGCTCACCGGACTCCGGCTACACCTTC. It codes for CASSPDSGYTF.

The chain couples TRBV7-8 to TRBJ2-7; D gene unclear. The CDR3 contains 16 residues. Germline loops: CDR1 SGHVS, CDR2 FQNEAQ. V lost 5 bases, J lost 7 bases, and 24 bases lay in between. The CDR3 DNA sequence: TGTGCCAGCAGCCTTCTATCGGTATCCAGGAACGCGGAGCAGTACTTC. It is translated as CASSLLSVSRNAEQYF.

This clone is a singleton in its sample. CDR3 protein: CASRDGQNYEQYF. The CDR3 DNA reads as TGTGCCAGCAGGGACGGACAGAACTACGAGCAGTACTTC. The rearrangement joins TRBV5-4 to TRBJ2-7; TRBD1 is a possible D gene (6 bases). The germline V and J ends were trimmed by 5 bases and 3 bases, with 12 bases remaining between them. Germline V gene sequence: CDR1 SGHNT, CDR2 YYREEE (reference sequence). The CDR3 is 13 amino acids.

CDR3 sequence reads: CASNVAGYNEQFF. CDR3 DNA: TGTGCCAGCAATGTAGCGGGATACAATGAGCAGTTCTTC. This rearrangement joins TRBV9 to TRBJ2-1; 8 nucleotides line up with TRBD2. Unmatched junction bases numbered 3, after V lost 6 bases and J lost 4 bases. The CDR3 runs to 13 residues. Germline-derived CDR1 and CDR2 are SGDLS and YYNGEE.

CDR3 in amino acids: CASSYVRGNTEAFF. DNA of the CDR3: TGTGCCAGCAGTTACGTGAGAGGGAACACTGAAGCTTTCTTT. The genes are TRBV6-6 and TRBJ1-1; D ambiguous. CDR3 length: 14 amino acids. Germline CDR1 and CDR2: MNHNY and SVGAGI (reference sequence). V was pared by 2 bases and J by 1 base, with 8 bases between.

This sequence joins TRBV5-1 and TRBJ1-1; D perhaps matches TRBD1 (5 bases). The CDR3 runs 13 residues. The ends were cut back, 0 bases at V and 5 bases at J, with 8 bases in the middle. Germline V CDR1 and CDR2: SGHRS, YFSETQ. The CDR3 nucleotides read TGCGCCAGCAGCTTGGTAGGGGCAACTGAAGCTTTCTTT. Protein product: CASSLVGATEAFF.

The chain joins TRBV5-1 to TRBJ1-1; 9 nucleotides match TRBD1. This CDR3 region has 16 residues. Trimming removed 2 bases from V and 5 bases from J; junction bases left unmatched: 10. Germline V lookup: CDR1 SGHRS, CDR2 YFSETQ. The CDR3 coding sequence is TGCGCCAGCAGCTTACAGGGGGCTCCGACGGGGACTGAAGCTTTCTTT. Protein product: CASSLQGAPTGTEAFF.

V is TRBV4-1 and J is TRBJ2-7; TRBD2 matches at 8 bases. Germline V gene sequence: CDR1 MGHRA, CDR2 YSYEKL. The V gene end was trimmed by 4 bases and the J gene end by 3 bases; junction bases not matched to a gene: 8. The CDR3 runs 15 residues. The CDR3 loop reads CASSPGGGGNYEQYF. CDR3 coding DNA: TGCGCCAGCAGCCCGGGGGGGGGTGGGAACTACGAGCAGTACTTC.

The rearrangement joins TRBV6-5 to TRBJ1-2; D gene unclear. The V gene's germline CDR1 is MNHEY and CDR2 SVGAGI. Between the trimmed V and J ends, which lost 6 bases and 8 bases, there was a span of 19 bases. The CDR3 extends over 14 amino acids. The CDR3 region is CASSHFRREGGYTF. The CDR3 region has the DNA TGTGCCAGCAGCCACTTTAGGAGGGAGGGAGGCTACACCTTC.

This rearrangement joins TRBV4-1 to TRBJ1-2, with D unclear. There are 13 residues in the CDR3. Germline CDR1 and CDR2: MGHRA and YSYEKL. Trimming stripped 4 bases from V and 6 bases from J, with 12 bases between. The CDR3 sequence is CASSLGPADGYTF. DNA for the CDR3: TGCGCCAGCAGCCTAGGACCAGCGGATGGCTACACCTTC.

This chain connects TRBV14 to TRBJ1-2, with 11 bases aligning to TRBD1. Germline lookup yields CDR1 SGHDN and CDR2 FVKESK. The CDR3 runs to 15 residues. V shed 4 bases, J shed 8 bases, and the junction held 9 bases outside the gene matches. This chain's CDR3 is CASSPLGQGAWGYTF. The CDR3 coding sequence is TGTGCCAGCAGCCCTCTAGGACAGGGGGCTTGGGGCTACACCTTC.

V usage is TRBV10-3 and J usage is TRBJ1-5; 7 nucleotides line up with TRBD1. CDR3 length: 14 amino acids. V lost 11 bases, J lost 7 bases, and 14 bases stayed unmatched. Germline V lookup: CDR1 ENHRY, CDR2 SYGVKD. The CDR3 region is CAVRGRGQEQPQHF. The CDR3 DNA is TGTGCCGTAAGGGGAAGGGGGCAGGAGCAGCCCCAGCATTTT.

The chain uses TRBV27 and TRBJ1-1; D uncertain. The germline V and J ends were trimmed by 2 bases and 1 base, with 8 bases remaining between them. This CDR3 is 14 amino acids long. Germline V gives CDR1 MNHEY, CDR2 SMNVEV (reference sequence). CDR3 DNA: TGTGCCAGCAGTTTAGAGAGAAAGAACACTGAAGCTTTCTTT. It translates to CASSLERKNTEAFF.

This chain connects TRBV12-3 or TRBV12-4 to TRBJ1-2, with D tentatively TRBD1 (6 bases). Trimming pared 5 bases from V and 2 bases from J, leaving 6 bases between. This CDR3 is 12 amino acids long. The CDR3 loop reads CASSGQNYGYTF. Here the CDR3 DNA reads TGTGCCAGCAGTGGACAGAACTATGGCTACACCTTC.

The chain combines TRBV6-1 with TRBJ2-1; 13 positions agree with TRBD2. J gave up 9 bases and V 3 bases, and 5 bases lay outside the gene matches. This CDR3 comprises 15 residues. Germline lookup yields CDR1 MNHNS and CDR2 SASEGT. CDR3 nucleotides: TGTGCCAGCAGTGACGGGACTAGCGGGAAGGTTGAGCAGTTCTTC. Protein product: CASSDGTSGKVEQFF.

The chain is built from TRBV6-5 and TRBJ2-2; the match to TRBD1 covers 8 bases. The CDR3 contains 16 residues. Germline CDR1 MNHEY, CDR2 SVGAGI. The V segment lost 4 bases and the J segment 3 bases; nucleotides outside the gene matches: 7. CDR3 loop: CASSSRDRMHTGELFF. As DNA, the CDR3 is TGTGCCAGCAGTTCCCGGGACAGGATGCACACCGGGGAGCTGTTTTTT.

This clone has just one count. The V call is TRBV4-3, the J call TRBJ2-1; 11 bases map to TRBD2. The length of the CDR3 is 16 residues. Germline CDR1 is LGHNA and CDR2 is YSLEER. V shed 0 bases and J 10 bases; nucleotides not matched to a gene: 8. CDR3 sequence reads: CASSQDRVAGGKEQFF. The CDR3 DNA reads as TGCGCCAGCAGCCAAGATCGGGTAGCGGGAGGGAAAGAGCAGTTCTTC.

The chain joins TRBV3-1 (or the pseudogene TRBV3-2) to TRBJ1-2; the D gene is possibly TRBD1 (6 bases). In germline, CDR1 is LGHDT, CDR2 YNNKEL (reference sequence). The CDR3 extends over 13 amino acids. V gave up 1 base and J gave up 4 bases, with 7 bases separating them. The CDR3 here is CASSQGGPYGYTF. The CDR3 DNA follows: TGTGCCAGCAGCCAAGGGGGGCCCTATGGCTACACCTTC.

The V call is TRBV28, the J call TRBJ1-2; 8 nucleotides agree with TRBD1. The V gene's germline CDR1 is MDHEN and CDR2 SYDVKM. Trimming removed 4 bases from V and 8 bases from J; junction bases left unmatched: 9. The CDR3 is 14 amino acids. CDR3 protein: CASSSLDRAGGYTF. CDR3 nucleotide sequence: TGTGCCAGCAGTTCCCTGGACAGGGCGGGCGGCTACACCTTC.

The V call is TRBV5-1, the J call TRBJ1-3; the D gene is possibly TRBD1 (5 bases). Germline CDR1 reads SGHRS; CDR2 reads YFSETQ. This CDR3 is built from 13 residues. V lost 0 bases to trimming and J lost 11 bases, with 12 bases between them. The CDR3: CASSLAGRSAIYF. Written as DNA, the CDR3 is TGCGCCAGCAGCTTGGCAGGGAGGTCTGCCATATATTTT. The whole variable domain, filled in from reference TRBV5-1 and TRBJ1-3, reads KAGVTQTPRYLIKTRGQQVTLSCSPISGHRSVSWYQQTPGQGLQFLFEYFSETQRNKGNFPGRFSGRQFSNSRSEMNVSTLELGDSALYLCASSLAGRSAIYFGEGSWLTVV.

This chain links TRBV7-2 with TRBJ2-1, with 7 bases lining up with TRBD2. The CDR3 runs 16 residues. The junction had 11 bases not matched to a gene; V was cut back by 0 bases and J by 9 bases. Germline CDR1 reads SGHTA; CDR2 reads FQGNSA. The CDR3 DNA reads TGTGCCAGCAGCTTAGCGGGTCGGGAGGCGGGAAGTGAGCAGTTCTTC. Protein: CASSLAGREAGSEQFF.

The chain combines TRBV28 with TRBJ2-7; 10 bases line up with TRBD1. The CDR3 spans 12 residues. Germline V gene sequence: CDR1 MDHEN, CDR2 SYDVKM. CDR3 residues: CAPRQGAAEQYF. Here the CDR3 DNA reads TGTGCTCCGCGACAGGGGGCCGCCGAGCAGTACTTC.

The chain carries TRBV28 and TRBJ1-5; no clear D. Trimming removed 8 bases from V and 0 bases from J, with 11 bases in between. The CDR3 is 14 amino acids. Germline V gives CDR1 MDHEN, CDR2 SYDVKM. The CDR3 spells CASQRSISNQPQHF. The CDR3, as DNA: TGTGCCAGCCAAAGGAGTATTAGCAATCAGCCCCAGCATTTT.